This passage covers 2 T cell receptor beta chains from one sample sequenced in a study of cytomegalovirus exposure and HLA in healthy donors. The PCR was carried out with 60 Vbeta primers and 13 Jbeta primers. Data came from immunoSEQ multiplex PCR; TCRdb stores just in-frame clones and leaves some out. The table shows roughly 160,000 clones, with 84% occurring only once. The sample consisted of PBMCs. All receptors come from a man aged 25 to 40 in good health and CMV-seronegative.

The J gene is TRBJ1-2, the V gene TRBV5-1, with a weak D call TRBD1 (6 bases). The CDR3 has 16 residues. V dropped 4 bases and J dropped 1 base, with 17 bases sitting between them. From germline, CDR1 is SGHRS and CDR2 YFSETQ. The CDR3 spells CASSLPRGAGNYGYTF. In DNA, the CDR3 is TGCGCCAGCAGCCTGCCACGGGGGGCAGGTAACTATGGCTACACCTTC.

This clone was recorded a few times. CDR3 sequence reads: CASSQGALRGAGSQETQYF. The CDR3 nucleotides read TGCGCCAGCAGCCAGGGTGCGCTCAGGGGGGCCGGGTCCCAAGAGACCCAGTACTTC. The chain uses TRBV5-1 and TRBJ2-5; perhaps TRBD1 as D (7 bases). V was cut by 4 bases and J by 1 base, with 26 bases left in between. Germline V lookup: CDR1 SGHRS, CDR2 YFSETQ. The CDR3 extends over 19 amino acids. The full variable domain, its missing parts supplied by reference TRBV5-1 and TRBJ2-5, is KAGVTQTPRYLIKTRGQQVTLSCSPISGHRSVSWYQQTPGQGLQFLFEYFSETQRNKGNFPGRFSGRQFSNSRSEMNVSTLELGDSALYLCASSQGALRGAGSQETQYFGPGTRLLVL.